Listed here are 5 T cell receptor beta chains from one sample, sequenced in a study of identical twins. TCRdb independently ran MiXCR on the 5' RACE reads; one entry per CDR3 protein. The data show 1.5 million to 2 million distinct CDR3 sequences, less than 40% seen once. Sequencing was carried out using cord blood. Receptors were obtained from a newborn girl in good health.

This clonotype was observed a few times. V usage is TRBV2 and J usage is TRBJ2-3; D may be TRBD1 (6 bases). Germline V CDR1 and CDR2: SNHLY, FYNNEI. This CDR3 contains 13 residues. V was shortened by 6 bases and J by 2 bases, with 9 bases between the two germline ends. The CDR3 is CASSWDTTDTQYF. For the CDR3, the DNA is TGTGCCAGCAGCTGGGACACCACAGATACGCAGTATTTT.

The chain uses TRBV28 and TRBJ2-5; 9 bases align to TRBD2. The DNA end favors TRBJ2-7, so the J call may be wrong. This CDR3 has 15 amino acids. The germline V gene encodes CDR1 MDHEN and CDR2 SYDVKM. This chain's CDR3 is CASSFRGRAAYEQYF. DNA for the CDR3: TGTGCCAGCAGTTTTCGCGGGAGGGCCGCCTACGAGCAGTACTTC.

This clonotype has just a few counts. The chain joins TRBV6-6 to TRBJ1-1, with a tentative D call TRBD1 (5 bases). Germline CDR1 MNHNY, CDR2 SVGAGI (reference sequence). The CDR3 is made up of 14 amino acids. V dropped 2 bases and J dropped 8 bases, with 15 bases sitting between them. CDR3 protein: CASSYKGQGAEAFF. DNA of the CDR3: TGTGCCAGCAGTTACAAGGGGCAGGGAGCCGAAGCTTTCTTT.

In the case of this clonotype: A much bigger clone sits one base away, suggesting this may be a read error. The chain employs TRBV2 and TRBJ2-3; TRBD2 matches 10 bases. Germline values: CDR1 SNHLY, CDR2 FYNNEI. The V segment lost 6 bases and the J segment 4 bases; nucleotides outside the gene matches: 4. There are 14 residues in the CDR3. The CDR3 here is CASRALAGADTQYF. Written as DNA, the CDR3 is TGTGCCAGCAGGGCCCTAGCGGGAGCAGATACGCAGTATTTT.

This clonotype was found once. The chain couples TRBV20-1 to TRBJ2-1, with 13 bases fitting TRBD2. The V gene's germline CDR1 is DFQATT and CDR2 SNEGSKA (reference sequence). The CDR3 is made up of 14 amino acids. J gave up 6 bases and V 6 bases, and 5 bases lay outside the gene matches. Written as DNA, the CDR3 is TGCAGTGCCCAGACTAGCGGGAGGTTCAATGAGCAGTTCTTC. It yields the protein CSAQTSGRFNEQFF.